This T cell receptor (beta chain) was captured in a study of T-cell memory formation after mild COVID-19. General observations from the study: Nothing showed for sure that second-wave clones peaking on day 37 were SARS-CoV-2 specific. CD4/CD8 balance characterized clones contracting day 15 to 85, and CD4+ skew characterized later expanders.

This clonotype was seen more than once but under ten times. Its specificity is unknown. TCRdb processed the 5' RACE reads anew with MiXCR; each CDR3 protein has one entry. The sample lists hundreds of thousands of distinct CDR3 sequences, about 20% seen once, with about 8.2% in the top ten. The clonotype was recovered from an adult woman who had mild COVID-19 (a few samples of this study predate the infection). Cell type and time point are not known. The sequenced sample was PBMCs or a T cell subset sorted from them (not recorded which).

CDR3 sequence (DNA): TGTGCCAGTAGTATCGGACGGGACGCCAAGAACACTGAAGCTTTCTTT. It is translated as CASSIGRDAKNTEAFF. The rearrangement uses TRBV19 and TRBJ1-1, with D possibly being TRBD1 (5 bases). The CDR3 is 16 residues long. Germline assignment: CDR1 LNHDA and CDR2 SQIVND (reference sequence). V lost 3 bases, J lost 1 base, and 15 bases lay in between.